Listed below are T cell receptor beta chains from one sample, sequenced in a study of CD8+ T cells in alopecia areata. Sequenced by immunoSEQ multiplex PCR; TCRdb stores in-frame clones only, minus some. The sample lists about 210,000 clones, approximately 65% occurring once. The specimen comprised CD4+ T cells sorted from blood, sampled between weeks 44 and 45, from a patient treated with tofacitinib. The receptors here all came from a human donor with alopecia areata. Both conserved end residues are part of each CDR3. Fields, in order: D gene, clone size, J gene, V gene, CDR3 DNA, CDR3 protein. D genes are given only for firm matches. Where a row states a size, it is once, few, many or the class of an expanded clone; other rows omit it.

.	once	TRBJ1-1	TRBV29-1	TGCAGCGTTGAATTACATATCACAGGGTTTGGGGACACTGAAGCTTTCTTT	CSVELHITGFGDTEAFF
TRBD1	.	TRBJ1-1	TRBV29-1	TGCAGCGTCTTGACAGGGGGCTTCGCTGAAGCTTTCTTT	CSVLTGGFAEAFF
.	few	TRBJ2-2	TRBV2	TGTGCCAGCAGTGCGGATGTGAGCACCGGGGAGCTGTTTTTT	CASSADVSTGELFF
TRBD2	once	TRBJ2-1	TRBV27	TGTGCCAGCCTATCCTTTCTCGGACTAGCGGGGGGGTACAATGAGCAGTTCTTC	CASLSFLGLAGGYNEQFF
TRBD1	once	TRBJ2-3	TRBV6-5	TGTGCCAGCAGTTTTGGGACAGGGTCAGATACGCAGTATTTT	CASSFGTGSDTQYF
.	few	TRBJ1-1	TRBV29-1	TGCAGCGCGGGGGACACTGAAGCTTTCTTT	CSAGDTEAFF
.	once	TRBJ1-1	TRBV5-6	TGTGCCAGCAGCTTGGGGCCGGACACTGAAGCTTTCTTT	CASSLGPDTEAFF
.	few	TRBJ1-2	TRBV6-1	TGTGCCAGCAGTGCAGGGACTACTAACTATGGCTACACCTTC	CASSAGTTNYGYTF
.	.	TRBJ2-2	TRBV6-5	TGTGCCAGCAGTTACTCGCGTGTAAGGGCCGGGGAGCTGTTTTTT	CASSYSRVRAGELFF
.	.	TRBJ1-2	TRBV7-9	TGTGCCAGCAGCTCGCTGGGTGGCCGGGAATTTGTCTATGGCTACACCTTC	CASSSLGGREFVYGYTF
.	.	TRBJ2-3	TRBV5-1	TGCGCCAGCAGCTTGCGCGGGGTTAGCACAGATACGCAGTATTTT	CASSLRGVSTDTQYF
.	.	TRBJ1-1	TRBV6-6	TGTGCCAGCAGTTACTCAGGGGAAAACACTGAAGCTTTCTTT	CASSYSGENTEAFF
TRBD2	.	TRBJ2-3	TRBV7-9	TGTGCCAGCAGCGCCGCTGCACTAGCGGGGGGCACAGATACGCAGTATTTT	CASSAAALAGGTDTQYF
TRBD1	.	TRBJ1-5	TRBV30	TGTGCCTGGAGCCAGGGGGGTCAGCCCCAGCATTTT	CAWSQGGQPQHF
.	once	TRBJ2-5	TRBV7-3	TGTGCCAGCAGCGGAGGTCGTTCAGAGACCCAGTACTTC	CASSGGRSETQYF
.	.	TRBJ2-2	TRBV29-1	TGCAGCGTTGGACAAAACACCGGGGAGCTGTTTTTT	CSVGQNTGELFF
.	.	TRBJ2-3	TRBV14	TGTGCCAGCAGCCAAGCCCACGGCAATACGCAGTATTTT	CASSQAHGNTQYF
.	.	TRBJ2-2	TRBV30	TGTGCCTGGAGCCCCGGAAACACCGGGGAGCTGTTTTTT	CAWSPGNTGELFF
.	.	TRBJ2-3	TRBV30	TGTGCCCGGACGATTGCTTCCACAGATACGCAGTATTTT	CARTIASTDTQYF
.	few	TRBJ1-2	TRBV6-6	TGTGCCAGCAGTTACAAGGTCGTCAATGGCTACACCTTC	CASSYKVVNGYTF
TRBD1	.	TRBJ1-2	TRBV29-1	TGCAGCGCAGACAGGGGGCAAAACTATGGCTACACCTTC	CSADRGQNYGYTF
.	.	TRBJ2-4	TRBV9	TGTGCCAGCAGCGTCGGACTTGACCTCAGCATTCAGTACTTC	CASSVGLDLSIQYF
.	.	TRBJ1-2	TRBV28	TGTGCCAGCAGTTTCTCAACCCGGGGCAGTTCGAACTATGGCTACACCTTC	CASSFSTRGSSNYGYTF
.	.	TRBJ1-4	TRBV7-2	TGTGCCAGCAGCAACCGGGACGGAACTAATGAAAAACTGTTTTTT	CASSNRDGTNEKLFF
.	.	TRBJ1-6	TRBV15	TGTGCCACCAGCAGAAATGACAGAGGGAATTCACCCCTCCACTTT	CATSRNDRGNSPLHF
.	.	TRBJ1-2	TRBV6-1	TGTGCCAGCCTTCCGGGACAAGCTTATGGCTACACCTTC	CASLPGQAYGYTF
TRBD2	.	TRBJ2-5	TRBV10-3	TGTGCCATCAGTACTAGCGGGGGGGCACAAGAGACCCAGTACTTC	CAISTSGGAQETQYF
TRBD1	few	TRBJ2-7	TRBV7-7	TGTGCCAGCAGCGAGGACAGGGTTAGTGAGCAGTACTTC	CASSEDRVSEQYF
.	.	TRBJ2-1	TRBV7-2	TGTGCCAGCAGCTTTAGTCCCAGACACAATGAGCAGTTCTTC	CASSFSPRHNEQFF
.	.	TRBJ2-2	TRBV6-4	TGTGCCAGCAGTGCCCAGGAAACCGGGGAGCTGTTTTTT	CASSAQETGELFF
.	.	TRBJ2-3	TRBV2	TGTGCCAGCGTACCGGGACAAATCCGCACAGATACGCAGTATTTT	CASVPGQIRTDTQYF
.	.	TRBJ1-2	TRBV4-3	TGCGCCAGCAGCCAAGATTTTCGGAGTAACTATGGCTACACCTTC	CASSQDFRSNYGYTF
.	.	TRBJ1-3	TRBV25-1	TGTGCCAGCAGTGAATGGGGGGGGAATGGAAACACCATATATTTT	CASSEWGGNGNTIYF
.	.	TRBJ1-5	TRBV30	TGTGCCTGGGTTTTGCCCCAGCATTTT	CAWVLPQHF
TRBD1	.	TRBJ2-7	TRBV5-6	TGTGCCAGCAGCGAGACAGGGGATTCCTACGAGCAGTACTTC	CASSETGDSYEQYF
TRBD1	.	TRBJ1-2	TRBV10-3	TGTGCCATCAGCCCGACAGGGAGTCAGCGTGGCTACACCTTC	CAISPTGSQRGYTF
.	once	TRBJ1-1	TRBV29-1	TGCAGCGTTGAAGGATCGGGAGAGGGCAGGGCTGAAGCTTTCTTT	CSVEGSGEGRAEAFF
TRBD2	.	TRBJ2-6	TRBV29-1	TGCAGCGTTCAACTAGCGGGGGGGAACCACTCTGGGGCCAACGTCCTGACTTTC	CSVQLAGGNHSGANVLTF
TRBD1	.	TRBJ2-7	TRBV6-5	TGTGCCAGCAGGGCTCAGGGGGCTCGGTACGAGCAGTACTTC	CASRAQGARYEQYF
.	once	TRBJ1-1	TRBV30	TGTGCCTGGAGTCCCATGAACACTGAAGCTTTCTTT	CAWSPMNTEAFF
.	.	TRBJ1-2	TRBV9	TGTGCCAGCAGCGTAGATGTGACTCCTAACTATGGCTACACCTTC	CASSVDVTPNYGYTF
.	.	TRBJ1-5	TRBV28	TGTGCCAGCAGTTTATTTGGACCTAGCAATCAGCCCCAGCATTTT	CASSLFGPSNQPQHF
.	.	TRBJ1-4	TRBV28	TGTGCCAGCAGTCGACAAGGGGGGCTCGGGGAAAAACTGTTTTTT	CASSRQGGLGEKLFF
TRBD1	.	TRBJ1-2	TRBV9	TGTGCCAGCAGCGCCAACCTGGGACAGGGTTCGAGCTACACCTTC	CASSANLGQGSSYTF
.	.	TRBJ1-4	TRBV2	TGTGCCAGCAGTGTGGGGCAGCTTGATGAAAAACTGTTTTTT	CASSVGQLDEKLFF
.	.	TRBJ2-7	TRBV5-1	TGCGCCAGCGCCCCCGGGGTTCTCTCCTACGAGCAGTACTTC	CASAPGVLSYEQYF
.	.	TRBJ1-1	TRBV28	TGTGCCAGCTCGGGACCGATGAACACTGAAGCTTTCTTT	CASSGPMNTEAFF
TRBD2	.	TRBJ2-1	TRBV29-1	TGCAGCGTCCAACTAGCGGGGGGAAACAATGAGCAGTTCTTC	CSVQLAGGNNEQFF